This T cell receptor (beta chain) was documented in a study of T-cell reconstitution after alpha-beta-depleted transplantation in children. Study-wide results and limits: Recipient T cells and thymic progenitors that survived were the source of the high TCRbeta diversity seen at day 60 in some patients. Hyperexpanded clones declined; after one year, newly produced T cells mostly supplied diversity. Reports say that about two months after transplant, the alpha-beta T cells came out of several hundred graft clones that had expanded.

The CDR3 is made up of 12 amino acids. CDR1 LGHDT and CDR2 YNNKEL come from the germline V gene (reference sequence). The V gene lost 8 bases and the J gene lost 3 bases, with 11 bases spanning the gap. During its preparation, the TCRbeta library received unique molecular identifiers. One entry per CDR3 protein, called by TCRdb with MiXCR from the PCR reads. The profile shows about 140,000 distinct CDR3 sequences, more than 8% of them singletons. As to this clonotype: Its specificity is not known. The missing conserved phenylalanine or tryptophan at the end of this CDR3 makes a read error likely.

This chain joins TRBV3-1 and TRBJ2-7; perhaps TRBD1 as D (5 bases). This TCR derives from a female patient aged 2-9 years who had a stem cell transplant for congenital amegakaryocytic thrombocytopenia, so the T cells may come from the graft donor. Sequenced material: PBMCs, mostly from graft donor cells, taken 180 days after TCRalphabeta/CD19-depleted stem cell transplant. The CDR3 nucleotides are TGTGCCAGCCGCCCCGACAGCTACGAGCAGTACTTG. The encoded protein is CASRPDSYEQYL.